The 27 T cell receptor beta chains below were found in one sample sequenced in a study of T cell changes during pregnancy in multiple sclerosis. Profiling relied on immunoSEQ multiplex PCR, and the TCRdb table lists in-frame clones only, not all of them. Of about 75,000 clones in the sample, around 90% were seen once. This specimen was CD4+ T cells from peripheral blood mononuclear cells, taken before pregnancy. The receptors were sampled from a female donor with multiple sclerosis, enrolled in a pregnancy study.

The V and J genes are TRBV7-2 and TRBJ2-7; 11 bases are shared with TRBD1. Germline CDR1 reads SGHTA; CDR2 reads FQGNSA. CDR3 length: 15 residues. Unmatched junction bases numbered 9, after V lost 7 bases and J lost 4 bases. For the CDR3, the DNA is TGTGCCAGCATCCCCGGTGGGACAGGGGGTTACGAGCAGTACTTC. Its protein is CASIPGGTGGYEQYF.

The chain uses TRBV10-3 and TRBJ1-4; tentatively, D is TRBD1 (5 bases). CDR1 is ENHRY, CDR2 SYGVKD, per germline. This CDR3 contains 13 residues. V lost 5 bases and J lost 6, with 10 bases in between. In DNA form, the CDR3 reads TGTGCCATCAGTTTTGGGACTGATGAAAAACTGTTTTTT. It is translated as CAISFGTDEKLFF.

V and J are TRBV28 and TRBJ1-2, with D unresolved. Trimming pared 2 bases from V and 1 base from J, leaving 14 bases between. This CDR3 is built from 16 residues. From germline, CDR1 is MDHEN and CDR2 SYDVKM. The CDR3 DNA follows: TGTGCCAGCAGTTTAGCGTACTCTCTGCTTAACTATGGCTACACCTTC. Its protein product is CASSLAYSLLNYGYTF.

The chain couples TRBV29-1 to TRBJ1-2; D call uncertain. CDR1 is SQVTM and CDR2 is ANQGSEA in the germline V gene. V was clipped by 1 base and J by 4 bases, with 4 bases between them. The CDR3 runs 11 residues. CDR3 amino acids: CSVEGSYGYTF. CDR3 nucleotide sequence: TGCAGCGTTGAAGGCAGCTATGGCTACACCTTC.

V gene TRBV4-1 combines with J gene TRBJ2-1; 8 bases fit TRBD2. The germline CDR1 and CDR2 sequences are MGHRA and YSYEKL. J was trimmed by 1 base and V by 0 bases; bases with no gene match: 11. The CDR3 runs 19 residues. The CDR3 loop reads CASSQDSSGSGSSYNEQFF. CDR3 coding DNA: TGCGCCAGCAGCCAAGATAGTTCGGGAAGCGGGAGTTCCTACAATGAGCAGTTCTTC.

This clone was recorded only once. V usage is TRBV11-3 and J usage is TRBJ2-7, with D maybe TRBD2 (5 bases). V was trimmed by 3 bases and J by 2 bases, leaving 11 bases between them. CDR1 and CDR2 (germline): SGHNT, YENEEA. The CDR3 runs 14 residues. The CDR3 is CASSLGSETYEQYF. The CDR3 DNA is TGTGCCAGCAGCTTGGGTAGCGAAACCTACGAGCAGTACTTC.

The chain uses TRBV5-1 and TRBJ2-1; 8 bases agree with TRBD1. CDR1 is SGHRS and CDR2 is YFSETQ in the germline V gene. The CDR3 contains 14 residues. The J segment lost 9 bases and the V segment lost 4 bases, leaving 9 bases of the junction unmatched. The CDR3 protein is CASSLRQGIGEQFF. The CDR3, as DNA: TGCGCCAGCAGCCTGCGACAGGGGATCGGTGAGCAGTTCTTC.

The rearrangement links TRBV25-1 to TRBJ1-1; 7 bases line up with TRBD1. CDR3 length: 13 residues. V shed 4 bases and J 4 bases; nucleotides not matched to a gene: 3. The germline CDR1 and CDR2 sequences are MGHDK and SYGVNS. The CDR3 DNA reads as TGTGCCAGCAGTGGAGGGGGCGGCACTGAAGCTTTCTTT. It is translated as CASSGGGGTEAFF.

The chain joins TRBV29-1 to TRBJ2-2; D gene unclear. The CDR3 is made up of 12 amino acids. V lost 7 bases and J lost 1, with 7 bases in between. Germline-derived CDR1 and CDR2 are SQVTM and ANQGSEA. The CDR3 loop is CSGQWNTGELFF. The DNA for the CDR3 is TGCAGCGGACAATGGAACACCGGGGAGCTGTTTTTT.

CDR3 sequence (DNA): TGTGCCAGCAGCCCGGGACAGACACCCTACAATGAGCAGTTCTTC. Translated: CASSPGQTPYNEQFF. The chain recombines TRBV7-9 with TRBJ2-1; 7 bases match TRBD1. This CDR3 has 15 residues. The J segment lost 2 bases and the V segment lost 5 bases, leaving 6 bases of the junction unmatched. Germline-derived CDR1 and CDR2 are SEHNR and FQNEAQ (reference sequence).

The CDR3 region is CASSQEGGSGYEQYF. DNA of the CDR3: TGCGCCAGCAGCCAAGAAGGAGGGTCCGGGTACGAGCAGTACTTC. V and J are TRBV4-3 and TRBJ2-7, with D possibly TRBD2 on 6 matching bases. Germline V lookup: CDR1 LGHNA, CDR2 YSLEER. The V end lost 0 bases, the J end lost 4 bases, and 13 bases lay between the germline ends. There are 15 residues in the CDR3.

V and J are TRBV6-4 and TRBJ2-1; 8 bases map to TRBD2. CDR1 is MRHNA, CDR2 SNTAGT, per germline. CDR3 size: 13 residues. The V and J ends lost 8 bases and 5 bases, in that order; junction bases with no gene match: 5. CDR3 residues: CASRGGHHNEQFF. The DNA for the CDR3 is TGTGCCAGCCGCGGGGGGCACCACAATGAGCAGTTCTTC.

The rearrangement uses TRBV7-8 and TRBJ1-1; a weak D match, TRBD1 (6 bases). From germline, CDR1 is SGHVS and CDR2 FQNEAQ. Trimming pared 5 bases from V and 3 bases from J, leaving 19 bases between. The CDR3 has 16 amino acids. The CDR3 DNA sequence: TGTGCCAGCAGCAGCGTCGACAGGCTCCGATACACTGAAGCTTTCTTT. Its protein is CASSSVDRLRYTEAFF.

The chain recombines TRBV7-2 with TRBJ1-2; 10 bases agree with TRBD1. CDR1 is SGHTA, CDR2 FQGNSA, per germline. The J segment lost 6 bases and the V segment lost 6 bases, leaving 7 bases of the junction unmatched. The CDR3 covers 14 residues. CDR3 sequence: CASRSPGTGDGYTF. The CDR3 nucleotides read TGTGCCAGCAGATCACCTGGGACAGGGGATGGCTACACCTTC.

This clone was counted a single time. The chain is built from TRBV7-8 and TRBJ2-2; the match to TRBD2 covers 9 bases. V trimming: 0 bases; J trimming: 6 bases; junction bases outside the gene matches: 8. CDR3 size: 17 residues. Germline values: CDR1 SGHVS, CDR2 FQNEAQ. CDR3 nucleotide sequence: TGTGCCAGCAGCTTAGCGTTCAGGAGCGGGGGGCCCGGGGAGCTGTTTTTT. Translation gives CASSLAFRSGGPGELFF.

The chain couples TRBV29-1 to TRBJ1-1; D remains ambiguous. This CDR3 comprises 13 residues. With 6 bases removed from V and 5 bases from J, the gap between germline ends came to 16 bases. Germline V CDR1 and CDR2: SQVTM, ANQGSEA. The CDR3 spells CSVDRALRTEAFF. Written as DNA, the CDR3 is TGCAGCGTAGATCGTGCTTTGAGGACTGAAGCTTTCTTT.

The rearrangement joins TRBV5-1 to TRBJ2-5, with TRBD2 matching 8 bases. With V trimmed by 5 bases and J by 5 bases, 5 bases remained unmatched. This CDR3 spans 13 amino acids. Per the germline V gene, CDR1 is SGHRS and CDR2 is YFSETQ. CDR3 nucleotide sequence: TGCGCCAGCAGGCGGGGGGCCTCGGAGACCCAGTACTTC. It codes for CASRRGASETQYF.

The chain is built from TRBV6-1 and TRBJ2-1, with D perhaps TRBD1 (6 bases). V was trimmed by 0 bases and J by 5 bases, leaving 17 bases between them. Germline lookup yields CDR1 MNHNS and CDR2 SASEGT. The CDR3 is 17 amino acids. The CDR3 region is CASSEARGGFPNNEQFF. The DNA for the CDR3 is TGTGCCAGCAGTGAAGCTAGAGGGGGTTTCCCCAACAATGAGCAGTTCTTC.

This chain links TRBV7-2 with TRBJ1-2; 9 nucleotides match TRBD1. The CDR3 spans 15 residues. Germline V gene data show CDR1 as SGHTA and CDR2 as FQGNSA. The junction had 7 bases not matched to a gene; V was cut back by 6 bases and J by 2 bases. CDR3 DNA: TGTGCCAGCAGTCCACAGGGGGCCGAAAACTATGGCTACACCTTC. It translates to CASSPQGAENYGYTF.

The rearrangement links TRBV5-4 to TRBJ1-1; D gene unclear. There are 13 residues in the CDR3. V gave up 1 base and J gave up 2 bases, with 6 bases separating them. CDR1 and CDR2 (germline): SGHNT, YYREEE (reference sequence). For the CDR3, the DNA is TGTGCCAGCAGCTTGCCAAAAAACACTGAAGCTTTCTTT. It specifies CASSLPKNTEAFF.

J is TRBJ2-2 and V is TRBV2, with TRBD2 identical over 7 bases. Germline lookup yields CDR1 SNHLY and CDR2 FYNNEI. V lost 8 bases and J lost 6; bases outside the gene matches: 6. CDR3 length: 13 residues. The DNA of the CDR3 is TGTGCCAGCCGGGAGGAGGCCCCCGGGGAGCTGTTTTTT. Its translation is CASREEAPGELFF.

The chain carries TRBV30 and TRBJ1-2; 7 bases are shared with TRBD1. There are 12 residues in the CDR3. The J segment lost 7 bases and the V segment lost 2 bases, leaving 4 bases of the junction unmatched. Germline V CDR1 and CDR2: GTSNPN, SVGIG (reference sequence). CDR3 region: CAWSPHRGGYTF. CDR3 in DNA: TGTGCCTGGAGTCCTCACAGGGGTGGCTACACCTTC.

This chain connects TRBV7-8 to TRBJ2-7; D is possibly TRBD2 (6 bases). CDR1 and CDR2 from the germline V gene are SGHVS and FQNEAQ. CDR3 length: 18 amino acids. The V end lost 1 base, the J end lost 1 base, and 20 bases lay between the germline ends. CDR3 in DNA: TGTGCCAGCAGCTTAGAGTCCGGGGGTGGGGGACGTTCCTACGAGCAGTACTTC. Amino acid sequence: CASSLESGGGGRSYEQYF.

V and J are TRBV19 and TRBJ2-3, with 10 bases fitting TRBD2. The ends lost 7 bases at V and 3 bases at J; junction bases unmatched: 7. Germline-derived CDR1 and CDR2 are LNHDA and SQIVND (reference sequence). The length of the CDR3 is 15 residues. CDR3 region: CASTRYSGGTDTQYF. In DNA, the CDR3 is TGTGCCAGTACCAGATATAGCGGGGGGACAGATACGCAGTATTTT. The whole variable domain, filled in from reference TRBV19 and TRBJ2-3, reads DGGITQSPKYLFRKEGQNVTLSCEQNLNHDAMYWYRQDPGQGLRLIYYSQIVNDFQKGDIAEGYSVSREKKESFPLTVTSAQKNPTAFYLCASTRYSGGTDTQYFGPGTRLTVL.

The chain has TRBV20-1 and TRBJ2-7; D is uncertain. Trimming stripped 4 bases from V and 6 bases from J, with 10 bases between. Germline values: CDR1 DFQATT, CDR2 SNEGSKA (reference sequence). This CDR3 contains 11 residues. The CDR3 coding sequence is TGCAGTGCTATGAATCCGGGCGAGCAGTACTTC. This sequence encodes CSAMNPGEQYF.

The CDR3 coding sequence is TGTGCCAGCAGCTTAGGCCCCCTTCCAGGGGGCCACGAGCAGTACTTC. This sequence encodes CASSLGPLPGGHEQYF. This chain uses TRBV7-8 with TRBJ2-7, with TRBD1 matching 8 bases. With 1 base clipped from V and 5 bases from J, the junction kept 10 bases outside the gene matches. The CDR3 spans 16 residues. The germline V gene encodes CDR1 SGHVS and CDR2 FQNEAQ.

This chain uses TRBV6-5 with TRBJ1-6; D gene ambiguous. The CDR3 is made up of 15 amino acids. Germline CDR1 MNHEY, CDR2 SVGAGI. V lost 8 bases and J 9 bases, leaving 20 bases between the germline ends. In DNA form, the CDR3 reads TGTGCCAGCCAACGCGAGGGCAGCATGATTTCACCCCTCCACTTT. Its translation: CASQREGSMISPLHF.